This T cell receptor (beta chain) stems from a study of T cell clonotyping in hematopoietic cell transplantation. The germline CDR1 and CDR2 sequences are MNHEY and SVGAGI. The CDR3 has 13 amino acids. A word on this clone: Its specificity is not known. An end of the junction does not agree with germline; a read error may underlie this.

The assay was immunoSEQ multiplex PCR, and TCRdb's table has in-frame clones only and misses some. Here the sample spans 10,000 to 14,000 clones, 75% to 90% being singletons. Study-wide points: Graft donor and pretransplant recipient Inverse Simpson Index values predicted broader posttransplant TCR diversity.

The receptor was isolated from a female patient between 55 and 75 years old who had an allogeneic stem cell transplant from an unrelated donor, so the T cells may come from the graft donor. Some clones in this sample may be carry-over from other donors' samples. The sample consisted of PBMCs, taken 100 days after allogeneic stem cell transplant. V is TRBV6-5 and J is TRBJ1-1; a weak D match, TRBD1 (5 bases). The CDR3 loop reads CASSLDSFVEVFF. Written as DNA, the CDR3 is TGTGCCAGCAGTCTTGACAGTTTTGTCGAAGTTTTCTTT.